The text below deals with one T cell receptor (beta chain). Its antigen is still unknown. This sample is drawn from a study of shared clonotypes between healthy human individuals. Study at large: Sampling drew on donors who were a couple of women and a few men aged 18 to 49.

Several immunoSEQ plates received, in even portions, the genomic DNA of each subset. The protocol was immunoSEQ multiplex PCR, while the TCRdb copy is restricted to in-frame clones and leaves out a portion. This sample has millions of clones, with approximately 92% found just once. Points from the study as a whole: Several donors held about 5% of naive CD4 clonotypes in common. Clonotypes which were not shared had lower generation probabilities than clonotypes that all four donors shared.

This receptor was identified in a man younger than 35 in good health. Sequenced input: naive CD4+ T cells sorted from blood. Subset indicated: CD45RA+ positively selected.

CDR3 coding DNA: TGTGCCTGGGGCCGCCTAGGAGCTTTCTTT. This sequence encodes CAWGRLGAFF. This chain joins TRBV30 and TRBJ1-1, with D unclear. The CDR3 contains 10 residues. Germline CDR1 GTSNPN, CDR2 SVGIG (reference sequence). V was trimmed by 5 bases and J by 10 bases, leaving 11 bases between them.